This TCR beta chain was sequenced during a study of CD8 T cells in ankylosing spondylitis. Study results and caveats: A number of the motif variants had already been described in reactive arthritis synovial fluid and blood. According to the report, clones linked to the disease were significantly enriched in matched synovial fluid samples taken from ankylosing spondylitis patients.

Making the TCR beta libraries involved quantitative 5'-RACE with molecular barcodes. TCRdb fed the 5' RACE reads into MiXCR, producing one record per CDR3 protein. The sample has about 190,000 distinct CDR3 sequences; 10% to 15% are singletons. This clonotype has a handful of counts. Its antigen is undetermined. This clonotype originated in a female donor with ankylosing spondylitis or in good health (not recorded which). Sequencing used blood, either unsorted or a sorted T cell fraction (not recorded which).

This chain's CDR3 is CASSSIARGTGSYEQYF. CDR3 sequence (DNA): TGTGCCAGCAGCTCGATCGCTAGAGGGACGGGATCCTACGAGCAGTACTTC. The chain uses TRBV5-5 and TRBJ2-7, with D possibly being TRBD1 or TRBD2 (5 bases each). The CDR3 is 17 amino acids. Trimming removed 3 bases at V and 1 base at J, with 20 bases between. Looked up from germline, CDR1 is SGHKS and CDR2 is YYEKEE (reference sequence).